The present entry profiles one T cell receptor beta chain with its context. This specimen belongs to a study of T cells in localized non-small cell lung cancer. The CDR3 length is 15 residues. Trimming shortened V by 3 bases and J by 1 base, and 10 bases separated the two germline ends. From germline, CDR1 is SGHAT and CDR2 FQDESV (reference sequence). Using immunoSEQ multiplex PCR, the repertoire was profiled, and TCRdb retains in-frame clones only, with some absent. The data contain tens of thousands of clones, approximately 86% of them singletons. The sequenced sample was PBMCs, obtained before any cancer treatment. The V and J genes are TRBV11-1 and TRBJ1-3; D ambiguous. This clonotype originated in a man aged 35-75 years with stage II squamous cell lung carcinoma. Written as DNA, the CDR3 is TGTGCCAGCAGCTTGCAGGCGATTTCTGGAAACACCATATATTTT. It is translated as CASSLQAISGNTIYF.